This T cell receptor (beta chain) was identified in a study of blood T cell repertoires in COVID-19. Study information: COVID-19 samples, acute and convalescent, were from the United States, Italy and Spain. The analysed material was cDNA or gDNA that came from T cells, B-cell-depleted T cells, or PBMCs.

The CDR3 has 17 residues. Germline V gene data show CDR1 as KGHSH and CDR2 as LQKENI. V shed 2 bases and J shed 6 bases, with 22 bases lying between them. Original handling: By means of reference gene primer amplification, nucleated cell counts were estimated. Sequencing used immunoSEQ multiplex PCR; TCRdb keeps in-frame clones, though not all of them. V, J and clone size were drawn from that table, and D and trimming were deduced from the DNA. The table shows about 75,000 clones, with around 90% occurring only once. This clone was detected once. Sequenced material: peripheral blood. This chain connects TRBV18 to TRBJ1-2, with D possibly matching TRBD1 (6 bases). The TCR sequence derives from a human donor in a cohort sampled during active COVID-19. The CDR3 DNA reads TGTGCCAGCTCACCAGGGACCAGGGGTGAAGGAGCGGATGGCTACACCTTC. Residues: CASSPGTRGEGADGYTF.